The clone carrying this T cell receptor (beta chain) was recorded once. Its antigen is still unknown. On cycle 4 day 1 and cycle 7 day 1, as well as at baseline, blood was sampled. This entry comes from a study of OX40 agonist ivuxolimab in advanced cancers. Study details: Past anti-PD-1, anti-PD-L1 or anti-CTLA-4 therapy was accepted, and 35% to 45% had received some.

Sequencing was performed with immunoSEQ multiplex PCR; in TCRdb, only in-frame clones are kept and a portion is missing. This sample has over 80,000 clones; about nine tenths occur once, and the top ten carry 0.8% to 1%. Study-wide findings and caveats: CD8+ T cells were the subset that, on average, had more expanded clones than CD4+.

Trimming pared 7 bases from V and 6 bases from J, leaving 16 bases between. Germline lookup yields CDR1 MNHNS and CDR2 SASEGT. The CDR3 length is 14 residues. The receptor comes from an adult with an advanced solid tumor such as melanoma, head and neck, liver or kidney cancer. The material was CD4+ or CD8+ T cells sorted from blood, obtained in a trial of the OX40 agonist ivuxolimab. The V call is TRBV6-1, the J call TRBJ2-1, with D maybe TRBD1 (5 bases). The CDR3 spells CASILRAPGNEQFF. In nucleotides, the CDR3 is TGTGCCAGCATTCTCAGGGCCCCGGGCAATGAGCAGTTCTTC.